One and the same sample provided the 5 T cell receptor beta chains below, sequenced in a study of T-cell memory formation after mild COVID-19. Via MiXCR, TCRdb re-called the 5' RACE reads, giving one row per CDR3 protein. The sample yields 350,000 to 400,000 distinct CDR3 sequences, around a fifth seen once. Sequences were obtained from PBMCs or a T cell subset sorted from them (not recorded which). These receptors were obtained from an adult woman who had mild COVID-19 (a few samples of this study predate the infection). Cell type and time point are not known.

This clonotype was seen a handful of times. J is TRBJ2-7 and V is TRBV7-8, with 10 positions matching TRBD1. CDR3 length: 15 residues. CDR1 SGHVS and CDR2 FQNEAQ come from the germline V gene. J lost 2 bases, V lost 2 bases, and 3 bases had no gene match. CDR3 nucleotides: TGTGCCAGCAGCTTACCCGGACAGGGGGCCTACGAGCAGTACTTC. It codes for CASSLPGQGAYEQYF.

This clonotype was counted a few times. The genes are TRBV4-3 and TRBJ2-1; 9 nucleotides line up with TRBD2. V lost 1 base to trimming and J lost 8 bases; unmatched junction nucleotides: 6. The CDR3 sequence is 15 residues long. Germline CDR1 reads LGHNA; CDR2 reads YSLEER. CDR3 sequence reads: CASSQAASGNYEQFF. Written as DNA, the CDR3 is TGCGCCAGCAGCCAAGCGGCTAGCGGGAACTATGAGCAGTTCTTC.

This clonotype was seen at least ten times. The rearrangement links TRBV12-3 or TRBV12-4 to TRBJ2-4; no definite D call. This CDR3 is built from 13 residues. Trimming pared 2 bases from V and 2 bases from J, leaving 4 bases between. CDR3 protein: CASSLSSKNIQYF. The CDR3 bases are TGTGCCAGCAGTTTATCCTCCAAAAACATTCAGTACTTC.

The gene calls are TRBV4-3 and TRBJ1-2; D is undetermined. V lost 0 bases, J lost 8 bases, and 16 bases lay in between. CDR3 size: 15 residues. Germline V lookup: CDR1 LGHNA, CDR2 YSLEER. In DNA, the CDR3 is TGCGCCAGCAGCCAAGACCAAGTGGGGTTGGGGGGCTACACCTTC. It specifies CASSQDQVGLGGYTF.

V usage is TRBV20-1 and J usage is TRBJ1-2; D gene ambiguous. Germline CDR1 reads DFQATT; CDR2 reads SNEGSKA (reference sequence). The CDR3 is made up of 14 amino acids. Trimming pared 1 base from V and 4 bases from J, leaving 13 bases between. CDR3 coding DNA: TGCAGTGCTAGAGCCTCGAGTGTTTCCTATGGCTACACCTTC. Encoded protein: CSARASSVSYGYTF.